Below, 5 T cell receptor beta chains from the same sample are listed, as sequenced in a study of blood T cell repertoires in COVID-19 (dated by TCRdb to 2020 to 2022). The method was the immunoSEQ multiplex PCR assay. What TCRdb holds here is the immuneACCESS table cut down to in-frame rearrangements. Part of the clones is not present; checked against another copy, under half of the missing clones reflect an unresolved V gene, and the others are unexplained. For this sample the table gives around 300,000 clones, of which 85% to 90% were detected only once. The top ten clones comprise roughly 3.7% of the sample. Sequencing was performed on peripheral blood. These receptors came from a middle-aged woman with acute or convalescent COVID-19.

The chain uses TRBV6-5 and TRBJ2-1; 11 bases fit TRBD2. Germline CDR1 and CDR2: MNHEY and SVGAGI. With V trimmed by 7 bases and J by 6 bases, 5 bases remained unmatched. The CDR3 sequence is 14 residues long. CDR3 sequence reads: CASIRLAGGNEQFF. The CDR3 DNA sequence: TGTGCCAGCATTCGGCTAGCGGGGGGCAATGAGCAGTTCTTC.

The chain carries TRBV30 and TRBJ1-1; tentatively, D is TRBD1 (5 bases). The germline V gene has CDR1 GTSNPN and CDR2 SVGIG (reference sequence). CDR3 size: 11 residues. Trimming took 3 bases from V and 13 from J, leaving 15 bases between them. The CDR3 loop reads CAWRRLGAGFF. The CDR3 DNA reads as TGTGCCTGGAGGCGCCTTGGGGCAGGTTTCTTT.

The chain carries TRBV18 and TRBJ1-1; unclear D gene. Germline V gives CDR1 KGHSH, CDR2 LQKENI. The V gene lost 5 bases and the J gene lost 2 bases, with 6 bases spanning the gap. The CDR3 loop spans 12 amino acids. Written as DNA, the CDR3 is TGTGCCAGCTCAGGGCCCAACACTGAAGCTTTCTTT. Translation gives CASSGPNTEAFF.

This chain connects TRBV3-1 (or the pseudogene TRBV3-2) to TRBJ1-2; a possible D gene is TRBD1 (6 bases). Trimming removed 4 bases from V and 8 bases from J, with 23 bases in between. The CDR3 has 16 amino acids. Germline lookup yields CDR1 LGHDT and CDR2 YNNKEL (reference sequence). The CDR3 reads CASSPPGLEEGGGYTF. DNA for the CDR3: TGTGCCAGCAGCCCCCCAGGGCTAGAAGAGGGGGGGGGCTACACCTTC.

For the CDR3, the DNA is TGTGCCAGCAGTTACGGGACAGAGAACACTGAAGCTTTCTTT. Amino acid sequence: CASSYGTENTEAFF. The chain joins TRBV6-5 to TRBJ1-1; 7 nucleotides align to TRBD1. V was pared by 2 bases and J by 1 base, with 1 base of the junction left unmatched. CDR1 MNHEY and CDR2 SVGAGI come from the germline V gene. This CDR3 region has 14 residues.